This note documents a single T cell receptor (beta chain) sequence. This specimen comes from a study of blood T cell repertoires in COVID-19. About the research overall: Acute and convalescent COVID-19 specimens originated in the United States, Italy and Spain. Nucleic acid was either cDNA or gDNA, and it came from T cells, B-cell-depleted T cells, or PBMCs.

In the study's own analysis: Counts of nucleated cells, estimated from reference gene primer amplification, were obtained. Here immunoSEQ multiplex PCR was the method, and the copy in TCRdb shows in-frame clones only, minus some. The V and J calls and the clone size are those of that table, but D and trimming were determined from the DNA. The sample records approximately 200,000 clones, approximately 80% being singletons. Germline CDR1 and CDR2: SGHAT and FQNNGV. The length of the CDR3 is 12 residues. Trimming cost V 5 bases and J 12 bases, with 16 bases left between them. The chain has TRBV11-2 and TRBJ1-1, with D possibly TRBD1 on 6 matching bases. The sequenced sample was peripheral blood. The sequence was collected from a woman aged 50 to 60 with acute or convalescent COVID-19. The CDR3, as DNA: TGTGCCAGCAGCCTGGGGACATCTTTAACTTTCTTT. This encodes CASSLGTSLTFF.